The present TCR beta chain was sequenced within a study of blood T cell repertoires in COVID-19. Study at large: PBMCs, B-cell-depleted T cells, or T cells provided the cDNA or gDNA that made up the material.

Germline CDR1 and CDR2: LNHDA and SQIVND (reference sequence). This CDR3 has 17 amino acids. The V segment lost 4 bases and the J segment 8 bases; nucleotides outside the gene matches: 13. The cohort comprised adults aged about 18 to 100 years residing in some 24 US areas. As originally analysed: Using reference gene primer amplification, nucleated cell counts were estimated. Method: immunoSEQ multiplex PCR; TCRdb's copy keeps in-frame clones and lacks some. Clone size and V and J calls were adopted from that table, with D and trimming inferred from the DNA. The repertoire includes a few hundred thousand clones, 90% of them detected once, and around 1.3% sits in the top ten.

Sequencing was done on a sample of PBMCs or T cells enriched from blood (not recorded which). This rearrangement joins TRBV19 to TRBJ1-5; 11 nucleotides match TRBD1. The receptor was derived from a young man who had recovered from COVID-19. CDR3 sequence reads: CASSNWDRGRPGEPQHF. The CDR3 DNA reads as TGTGCCAGTAGTAATTGGGACAGGGGGAGGCCTGGGGAGCCCCAGCATTTT.